A selection of T cell receptor beta chains follows, all from one sample in a study of vaccination and CD4 T cells after COVID-19. Each CDR3 protein is one row after TCRdb ran MiXCR on the PCR reads. Among about 8,400 distinct CDR3 sequences listed, about 48% were seen once. No cognate antigen is known for these TCRs. The specimen was CD4+ T cells from blood, cultured in vitro. These receptors were obtained from a human donor in good health. Both conserved end residues are part of each CDR3. Each record gives: D gene, V gene, clone size, J gene, CDR3 protein, CDR3 DNA. A D gene is named only where the DNA matches it firmly. Only some rows state a clone size, as once, few, many or a class for expanded clones.

D gene: NA; V gene: TRBV6-1; clone size: few; J gene: TRBJ1-2; CDR3 protein: CAAELGVRYGYTF; CDR3 DNA: TGTGCCGCTGAGCTCGGTGTACGGTATGGCTACACCTTC
D gene: NA; V gene: TRBV7-9; clone size: NA; J gene: TRBJ1-4; CDR3 protein: CASSLGGGQDRVFF; CDR3 DNA: TGTGCCAGCAGCTTAGGAGGCGGTCAGGATAGAGTGTTTTTT
D gene: TRBD1; V gene: TRBV19; clone size: few; J gene: TRBJ1-1; CDR3 protein: CASNRDRALAEAFF; CDR3 DNA: TGTGCCAGTAACCGGGACAGGGCCTTGGCAGAAGCTTTCTTT
D gene: TRBD1; V gene: TRBV19; clone size: NA; J gene: TRBJ1-5; CDR3 protein: CASSGTGIGRNQPQHF; CDR3 DNA: TGTGCCAGTAGTGGGACAGGGATAGGTCGCAATCAGCCCCAGCATTTT
D gene: TRBD1; V gene: TRBV29-1; clone size: few; J gene: TRBJ1-2; CDR3 protein: CSAPGQGVGHYGYTF; CDR3 DNA: TGCAGCGCCCCGGGACAGGGGGTGGGTCACTATGGCTACACCTTC
D gene: TRBD1; V gene: TRBV6-4; clone size: NA; J gene: TRBJ2-3; CDR3 protein: CASSDSGTGSTDTQYF; CDR3 DNA: TGTGCCAGCAGTGACTCGGGGACAGGGAGCACAGATACGCAGTATTTT
D gene: NA; V gene: TRBV6-1; clone size: few; J gene: TRBJ1-1; CDR3 protein: CATSDLFTEAFF; CDR3 DNA: TGTGCCACCTCCGACTTATTCACTGAAGCTTTCTTT
D gene: TRBD1; V gene: TRBV7-8; clone size: NA; J gene: TRBJ1-6; CDR3 protein: CASSLQGGNSPLHF; CDR3 DNA: TGTGCCAGCAGCCTCCAGGGGGGCAATTCACCCCTCCACTTT
D gene: TRBD1; V gene: TRBV30; clone size: once; J gene: TRBJ1-1; CDR3 protein: CAWNQRQGARGTEAFF; CDR3 DNA: TGTGCCTGGAACCAACGGCAGGGGGCTAGAGGCACTGAAGCTTTCTTT
D gene: NA; V gene: TRBV7-2; clone size: few; J gene: TRBJ2-7; CDR3 protein: CASSLVSRGKYEQYF; CDR3 DNA: TGTGCCAGCAGCTTAGTCTCGCGGGGAAAATACGAGCAGTACTTC
D gene: NA; V gene: TRBV12-3/TRBV12-4; clone size: NA; J gene: TRBJ1-1; CDR3 protein: CASIREFLVNTEAFF; CDR3 DNA: TGTGCCAGCATACGGGAATTCTTGGTGAACACTGAAGCTTTCTTT
D gene: NA; V gene: TRBV6-4; clone size: NA; J gene: TRBJ2-1; CDR3 protein: CASSDDFSQRNEQFF; CDR3 DNA: TGTGCCAGCAGTGATGACTTTTCCCAGAGGAATGAGCAGTTCTTC
D gene: TRBD1; V gene: TRBV7-2; clone size: NA; J gene: TRBJ2-5; CDR3 protein: CASSRTGGKETQYF; CDR3 DNA: TGTGCCAGCAGTCGAACAGGGGGTAAAGAGACCCAGTACTTC
D gene: TRBD1; V gene: TRBV27; clone size: NA; J gene: TRBJ2-4; CDR3 protein: CASSRRQGVAKNIQYF; CDR3 DNA: TGTGCCAGCAGTCGGCGACAGGGTGTAGCCAAAAACATTCAGTACTTC
D gene: TRBD2; V gene: TRBV27; clone size: few; J gene: TRBJ2-3; CDR3 protein: CASSFTGTRGTDTQYF; CDR3 DNA: TGTGCCAGCAGTTTTACCGGGACTAGGGGCACAGATACGCAGTATTTT
D gene: TRBD2; V gene: TRBV10-1; clone size: few; J gene: TRBJ2-3; CDR3 protein: CATSGGGFTDTQYF; CDR3 DNA: TGCGCCACGAGCGGGGGAGGCTTCACAGATACGCAGTATTTT
D gene: NA; V gene: TRBV28; clone size: NA; J gene: TRBJ1-2; CDR3 protein: CATAQGSENGYAF; CDR3 DNA: TGTGCCACTGCACAGGGCTCGGAAAATGGCTACGCCTTC
D gene: TRBD1; V gene: TRBV6-2/TRBV6-3; clone size: NA; J gene: TRBJ1-2; CDR3 protein: CASSYKGITAGQGSMRGYTF; CDR3 DNA: TGTGCCAGCAGTTACAAAGGGATTACCGCCGGACAGGGGTCAATGAGGGGCTACACCTTC
D gene: NA; V gene: TRBV30; clone size: NA; J gene: TRBJ1-2; CDR3 protein: CAWIGGGGYGYTF; CDR3 DNA: TGTGCCTGGATCGGGGGAGGGGGTTATGGCTACACCTTC
D gene: TRBD2; V gene: TRBV7-2; clone size: NA; J gene: TRBJ2-1; CDR3 protein: CASSTRTSGFGQFF; CDR3 DNA: TGTGCCAGCAGCACTCGGACTAGCGGGTTTGGGCAGTTCTTC
D gene: TRBD1; V gene: TRBV6-1; clone size: NA; J gene: TRBJ1-6; CDR3 protein: CASSQGTGLSPLHF; CDR3 DNA: TGTGCCAGCAGCCAGGGGACAGGACTTTCACCCCTCCACTTT
D gene: TRBD1; V gene: TRBV24-1; clone size: few; J gene: TRBJ2-5; CDR3 protein: CATSGRGQGAGETQYF; CDR3 DNA: TGTGCCACCAGTGGAAGGGGACAGGGGGCTGGAGAGACCCAGTACTTC
D gene: TRBD1; V gene: TRBV6-4; clone size: NA; J gene: TRBJ1-2; CDR3 protein: CASSVGTGGGYTF; CDR3 DNA: TGTGCCAGCAGTGTGGGGACAGGGGGCGGCTACACCTTC
D gene: NA; V gene: TRBV19; clone size: NA; J gene: TRBJ1-5; CDR3 protein: CASKGGTNSNQPQHF; CDR3 DNA: TGTGCCAGCAAAGGGGGTACGAATAGCAATCAGCCCCAGCATTTT
D gene: TRBD1; V gene: TRBV30; clone size: once; J gene: TRBJ2-7; CDR3 protein: CAWTGTVNYEQYF; CDR3 DNA: TGTGCCTGGACCGGGACAGTGAACTACGAGCAGTACTTC
D gene: TRBD2; V gene: TRBV7-2; clone size: NA; J gene: TRBJ2-3; CDR3 protein: CASRAGGRKDTQYF; CDR3 DNA: TGTGCCAGCAGGGCGGGAGGGCGTAAAGATACGCAGTATTTT
D gene: NA; V gene: TRBV14; clone size: NA; J gene: TRBJ1-6; CDR3 protein: CASSHEGRGYNSPLHF; CDR3 DNA: TGTGCCAGCAGCCATGAGGGACGGGGTTATAATTCACCCCTCCACTTT
D gene: NA; V gene: TRBV27; clone size: NA; J gene: TRBJ2-7; CDR3 protein: CASSLRDGGSYEQYF; CDR3 DNA: TGTGCCAGCAGTTTGCGGGACGGTGGGTCTTACGAGCAGTACTTC
D gene: NA; V gene: TRBV20-1; clone size: NA; J gene: TRBJ2-3; CDR3 protein: CSAGGATTDTQYF; CDR3 DNA: TGCAGTGCTGGGGGGGCGACCACAGATACGCAGTATTTT
D gene: TRBD1; V gene: TRBV20-1; clone size: few; J gene: TRBJ1-5; CDR3 protein: CSASGTGTKSSNQPQHF; CDR3 DNA: TGCAGTGCTTCGGGGACAGGGACTAAGAGTAGCAATCAGCCCCAGCATTTT
D gene: TRBD1; V gene: TRBV2; clone size: once; J gene: TRBJ1-2; CDR3 protein: CASSLGQLYGYTF; CDR3 DNA: TGTGCCAGCAGTCTGGGACAGCTCTATGGCTACACCTTC
D gene: NA; V gene: TRBV28; clone size: NA; J gene: TRBJ1-5; CDR3 protein: CASHPQGLDQPQHF; CDR3 DNA: TGTGCCAGCCACCCACAGGGTCTAGATCAGCCCCAGCATTTT
D gene: NA; V gene: TRBV28; clone size: few; J gene: TRBJ1-5; CDR3 protein: CASSQLGHQPQHF; CDR3 DNA: TGTGCCAGCAGCCAGTTGGGGCATCAGCCCCAGCATTTT
D gene: NA; V gene: TRBV14; clone size: NA; J gene: TRBJ2-7; CDR3 protein: CASSLLGRSHEQYF; CDR3 DNA: TGTGCCAGCAGCCTTCTTGGTCGCAGCCACGAGCAGTACTTC
D gene: TRBD1; V gene: TRBV20-1; clone size: medium-sized; J gene: TRBJ1-2; CDR3 protein: CSARVVGTGGYYGYTF; CDR3 DNA: TGCAGTGCTAGAGTCGTAGGGACAGGGGGGTACTATGGCTACACCTTC
D gene: NA; V gene: TRBV28; clone size: NA; J gene: TRBJ1-5; CDR3 protein: CASSPEPGLGGWSNQPQHF; CDR3 DNA: TGTGCCAGCAGTCCGGAGCCCGGGTTGGGTGGGTGGTCTAATCAGCCCCAGCATTTT
D gene: NA; V gene: TRBV20-1; clone size: NA; J gene: TRBJ1-1; CDR3 protein: CSGSDTEAFF; CDR3 DNA: TGCAGTGGAAGCGACACTGAAGCTTTCTTT
D gene: NA; V gene: TRBV20-1; clone size: NA; J gene: TRBJ2-3; CDR3 protein: CSASVPLALGTDTQYF; CDR3 DNA: TGCAGTGCTAGTGTACCCCTCGCCCTCGGCACAGATACGCAGTATTTT
D gene: NA; V gene: TRBV6-4; clone size: NA; J gene: TRBJ1-2; CDR3 protein: CASSVTGGGGYTF; CDR3 DNA: TGTGCCAGCAGTGTTACGGGAGGTGGGGGCTACACCTTC
D gene: TRBD1; V gene: TRBV7-6; clone size: NA; J gene: TRBJ1-1; CDR3 protein: CASSLAQGQTTEAFF; CDR3 DNA: TGTGCCAGCAGCTTAGCGCAGGGACAGACCACTGAAGCTTTCTTT
D gene: NA; V gene: TRBV11-2; clone size: NA; J gene: TRBJ2-4; CDR3 protein: CASSLGQLLAKNIQYF; CDR3 DNA: TGTGCCAGCAGCTTAGGACAGTTACTAGCCAAAAACATTCAGTACTTC
D gene: TRBD2; V gene: TRBV28; clone size: NA; J gene: TRBJ2-5; CDR3 protein: CASSLNGLAGEGGMIRETQYF; CDR3 DNA: TGTGCCAGCAGTTTAAATGGACTAGCGGGAGAAGGCGGCATGATCAGAGAGACCCAGTACTTC
D gene: TRBD2; V gene: TRBV10-3; clone size: NA; J gene: TRBJ2-7; CDR3 protein: CAISEPRLAGDKYEQYF; CDR3 DNA: TGTGCCATCAGTGAGCCAAGACTAGCGGGAGATAAGTACGAGCAGTACTTC
D gene: NA; V gene: TRBV12-3/TRBV12-4; clone size: few; J gene: TRBJ2-5; CDR3 protein: CASSLFGAETQYF; CDR3 DNA: TGTGCCAGCAGTTTGTTCGGGGCTGAGACCCAGTACTTC
D gene: NA; V gene: TRBV12-3/TRBV12-4; clone size: NA; J gene: TRBJ1-2; CDR3 protein: CASSLRRNYGYTF; CDR3 DNA: TGTGCCAGCAGTTTAAGGCGTAACTATGGCTACACCTTC